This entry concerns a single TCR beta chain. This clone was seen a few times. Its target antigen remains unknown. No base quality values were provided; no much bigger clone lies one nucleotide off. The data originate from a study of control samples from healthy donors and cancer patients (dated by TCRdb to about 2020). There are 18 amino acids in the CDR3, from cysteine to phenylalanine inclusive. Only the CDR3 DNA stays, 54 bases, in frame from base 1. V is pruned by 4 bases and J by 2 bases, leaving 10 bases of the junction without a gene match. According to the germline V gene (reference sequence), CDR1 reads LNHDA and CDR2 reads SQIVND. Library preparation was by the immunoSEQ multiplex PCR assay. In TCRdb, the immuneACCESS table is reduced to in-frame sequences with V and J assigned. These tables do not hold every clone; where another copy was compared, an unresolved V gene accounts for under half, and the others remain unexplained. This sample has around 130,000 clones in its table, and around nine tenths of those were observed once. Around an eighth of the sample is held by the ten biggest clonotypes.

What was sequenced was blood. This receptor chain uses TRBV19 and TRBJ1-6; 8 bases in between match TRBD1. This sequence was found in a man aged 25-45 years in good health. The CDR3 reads CASSKYRDRRPYNSPLHF. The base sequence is TGTGCCAGTAGTAAGTACCGGGACAGGAGACCCTATAATTCACCCCTCCACTTT. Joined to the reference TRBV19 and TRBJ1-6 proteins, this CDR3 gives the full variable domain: DGGITQSPKYLFRKEGQNVTLSCEQNLNHDAMYWYRQDPGQGLRLIYYSQIVNDFQKGDIAEGYSVSREKKESFPLTVTSAQKNPTAFYLCASSKYRDRRPYNSPLHFGNGTRLTVT.